This T cell receptor (beta chain) was observed in a study of response to subunit inactivated influenza vaccine. TCRdb used MiXCR to reprocess the RT-PCR reads, holding one entry per CDR3 protein. The repertoire holds fewer than 600,000 distinct CDR3 sequences, about 7.2% seen once, with less than 15% in the top ten. J gave up 0 bases and V 6 bases, and 9 bases lay outside the gene matches. CDR3 length: 16 amino acids. CDR1 DFQATT and CDR2 SNEGSKA come from the germline V gene (reference sequence). This clonotype was picked up many times. The TCR sequence derives from a man aged 50 to 69 who received an inactivated influenza vaccine. This specimen was PBMCs from blood, taken roughly 24 months after vaccination. V and J are TRBV20-1 and TRBJ2-7; 12 nucleotides match TRBD1. The CDR3 sequence: CSASGTGGLSSYEQYF. The CDR3 DNA is TGCAGTGCCTCCGGGACAGGGGGCCTCAGCTCCTACGAGCAGTACTTC.